Shown below are 13 T cell receptor beta chains from a single sample sequenced in a study of cytotoxic CD8 clonotypes in ibrutinib-treated CLL. The repertoire was sequenced with immunoSEQ multiplex PCR; TCRdb's copy has only in-frame clones and lacks some. The table includes more than 110,000 clones, approximately 80% detected once. Here the sequenced sample was PBMCs, taken after 36 months of ibrutinib treatment. Every receptor here comes from a human donor with chronic lymphocytic leukemia.

J is TRBJ1-2 and V is TRBV18, with TRBD1 matching 7 bases. The germline gives CDR1 KGHSH, CDR2 LQKENI. V trimming: 2 bases; J trimming: 4 bases; junction bases outside the gene matches: 1. CDR3 length: 13 residues. Written as DNA, the CDR3 is TGTGCCAGCTCACCAAGGGGGCTCTATGGCTACACCTTC. Residues: CASSPRGLYGYTF.

The chain joins TRBV10-3 to TRBJ1-2; a weak D match, TRBD1 (6 bases). The CDR3 loop spans 14 amino acids. Trimming cost V 7 bases and J 1 base, with 13 bases left between them. CDR1 and CDR2 from the germline V gene are ENHRY and SYGVKD. CDR3 DNA sequence: TGTGCCATCAACCGGGACAACAGTAACTATGGCTACACCTTC. Residues: CAINRDNSNYGYTF.

This rearrangement joins TRBV5-1 to TRBJ2-5, with 9 bases that match TRBD1. V was pared by 4 bases and J by 4 bases, with 5 bases of the junction left unmatched. The CDR3 is 14 residues long. Germline CDR1 is SGHRS and CDR2 is YFSETQ. CDR3 DNA sequence: TGCGCCAGCAGCCCCGGACAGGGGCGAGAGACCCAGTACTTC. It is translated as CASSPGQGRETQYF.

V gene TRBV2 combines with J gene TRBJ1-1; possibly TRBD1 for D (5 bases). V lost 1 base to trimming and J lost 5 bases, with 14 bases between them. CDR3 length equals 15 residues. Germline assignment: CDR1 SNHLY and CDR2 FYNNEI. The CDR3 loop is CASSEEVGGGTEAFF. CDR3 nucleotides: TGTGCCAGCAGTGAAGAAGTTGGGGGTGGGACTGAAGCTTTCTTT.

The CDR3 sequence: CAISGTGYYNEQFF. The DNA of the CDR3 is TGTGCCATCAGTGGGACAGGGTACTACAATGAGCAGTTCTTC. V gene TRBV10-3 combines with J gene TRBJ2-1; 8 positions agree with TRBD1. Per germline, CDR1 ENHRY and CDR2 SYGVKD. Trimming cost V 4 bases and J 3 bases; bases outside gene matches: 2. The CDR3 totals 14 residues.

The chain uses TRBV19 and TRBJ2-1, with D possibly being TRBD2 (6 bases). V lost 5 bases and J 6 bases, leaving 17 bases between the germline ends. CDR3 length: 15 residues. Germline V gene data show CDR1 as LNHDA and CDR2 as SQIVND (reference sequence). Written as DNA, the CDR3 is TGTGCCAGTAGTCCTCGGGACTGGTTCCCCAATGAGCAGTTCTTC. It codes for CASSPRDWFPNEQFF.

The gene calls are TRBV5-1 and TRBJ1-4; D is unresolved. The CDR3 has 15 amino acids. CDR1 is SGHRS and CDR2 is YFSETQ in the germline V gene. V was trimmed by 2 bases and J by 4 bases, leaving 12 bases between them. The CDR3 DNA is TGCGCCAGCAGCTTTCTAGGGTTTGGTAATGAAAAACTGTTTTTT. It yields the protein CASSFLGFGNEKLFF.

This clone was seen just once. The chain has TRBV5-6 and TRBJ2-2, with 13 bases that match TRBD2. The CDR3 consists of 19 residues. V trimming: 5 bases; J trimming: 2 bases; junction bases outside the gene matches: 12. CDR1 and CDR2 (germline): SGHDT, YYEEEE. DNA of the CDR3: TGTGCCAGCAGACGGACTAGCGGGAGTGTGGCCTCTAACACCGGGGAGCTGTTTTTT. Protein sequence: CASRRTSGSVASNTGELFF.

The chain links TRBV10-2 to TRBJ2-7; D gene uncertain. CDR1 and CDR2 from the germline V gene are WSHSY and SAAADI. The V end lost 0 bases, the J end lost 2 bases, and 8 bases lay between the germline ends. This CDR3 is 14 amino acids long. The CDR3 bases are TGCGCCAGCAGTGAGTCGCCAGTAGCCTACGAGCAGTACTTC. Protein: CASSESPVAYEQYF.

J is TRBJ2-2 and V is TRBV11-3, with a weak D call TRBD1 (6 bases). The CDR3 loop spans 14 amino acids. Germline V lookup: CDR1 SGHNT, CDR2 YENEEA. Trimming shortened V by 3 bases and J by 7 bases, and 12 bases separated the two germline ends. The CDR3 bases are TGTGCCAGCAGCTTCTCCGCAGGGGTCGGGGAGCTGTTTTTT. This encodes CASSFSAGVGELFF.

The chain links TRBV2 to TRBJ2-7; 10 positions match TRBD2. The CDR3 spans 14 residues. The V gene's germline CDR1 is SNHLY and CDR2 FYNNEI. V gave up 7 bases and J gave up 3 bases; unmatched junction bases: 6. CDR3 protein: CASMLRTSGYEQYF. In nucleotides, the CDR3 is TGTGCCAGCATGTTAAGGACTAGCGGCTACGAGCAGTACTTC.

The chain recombines TRBV11-3 with TRBJ2-1; 12 bases agree with TRBD2. Germline CDR1 SGHNT, CDR2 YENEEA. The CDR3 spans 16 residues. J lost 7 bases, V lost 6 bases, and 10 bases had no gene match. CDR3 loop: CASSNGLAGFRNEQFF. The CDR3 DNA sequence: TGTGCCAGCAGTAATGGACTAGCGGGATTTCGGAATGAGCAGTTCTTC.

V and J are TRBV19 and TRBJ1-2; D remains unclear. Trimming stripped 1 base from V and 1 base from J, with 10 bases between. This CDR3 is 15 amino acids long. CDR1 and CDR2 (germline): LNHDA, SQIVND (reference sequence). CDR3 protein: CASSIGGALNYGYTF. The CDR3 DNA reads TGTGCCAGTAGTATAGGGGGAGCGCTTAACTATGGCTACACCTTC.